Listed below are T cell receptor beta chains from one sample, sequenced in a study of CD8 T cells in ankylosing spondylitis. In TCRdb, the 5' RACE reads were re-called with MiXCR into one record per CDR3 protein. This sample carries roughly 230,000 distinct CDR3 sequences, 7.5% to 9.5% of them seen once, and the ten largest clones take around 4.9%. The specimen sequenced was blood, either unsorted or a sorted T cell fraction (not recorded which). These receptors were taken from a female donor with ankylosing spondylitis or in good health (not recorded which). Each CDR3 is given with its conserved first and last residue. D genes are given only for firm matches. A clone size is listed for some rows: how often the clone was seen (once, few, many), or a class if it is expanded.

v_call	j_call	d_call	clone_size	cdr3_aa	cdr3_nt
TRBV29-1	TRBJ2-2	TRBD2	many	CSVLSGSNTGELFF	TGCAGCGTTCTAAGCGGGAGTAACACCGGGGAGCTGTTTTTT
TRBV12-3/TRBV12-4	TRBJ1-1	-	many	CASDSATNTEAFF	TGTGCCAGCGATTCGGCTACGAACACTGAAGCTTTCTTT
TRBV7-9	TRBJ2-3	-	-	CTSSLNSGGPTDTQYF	TGTACCAGCAGCCTCAATTCAGGGGGGCCCACAGATACGCAGTATTTT
TRBV20-1	TRBJ2-1	-	many	CSAQRGGNEQFF	TGCAGTGCCCAGAGGGGGGGCAATGAGCAGTTCTTC
TRBV12-3/TRBV12-4	TRBJ2-3	-	many	CASQGSGTDTQYF	TGTGCCAGCCAGGGGAGTGGAACAGATACGCAGTATTTT
TRBV7-6	TRBJ1-1	-	-	CASSQSGGAEAFF	TGTGCCAGCAGCCAGAGCGGGGGGGCTGAAGCTTTCTTT
TRBV27	TRBJ2-7	-	many	CASSTRTGGHNEQYF	TGTGCCAGCAGTACCCGGACCGGAGGGCATAACGAGCAGTACTTC
TRBV7-2	TRBJ2-7	-	few	CASSLAGISSYEQYF	TGTGCCAGCAGCTTAGCTGGTATTTCTAGCTACGAGCAGTACTTC
TRBV7-7	TRBJ2-2	-	-	CASSLARTENTGELFF	TGTGCCAGCAGCTTAGCTAGGACAGAGAACACCGGGGAGCTGTTTTTT
TRBV6-5	TRBJ1-3	TRBD1	few	CASSYSRGQYGNTIYF	TGTGCCAGCAGTTACTCGAGGGGACAGTATGGAAACACCATATATTTT
TRBV27	TRBJ1-6	-	many	CASSPRLESPLHF	TGTGCCAGCAGTCCGCGACTGGAATCACCCCTCCACTTT
TRBV30	TRBJ2-7	TRBD2	few	CAWSPRLAGNEQYF	TGTGCCTGGAGCCCTCGACTAGCGGGGAACGAGCAGTACTTC
TRBV12-3/TRBV12-4	TRBJ2-3	TRBD1	many	CASSRTGQGGVTQYF	TGTGCCAGCAGCCGGACAGGGCAAGGTGGAGTTACGCAGTATTTT
TRBV5-5	TRBJ2-1	-	many	CASNRGSGRNNEQFF	TGTGCCAGCAACCGGGGCTCCGGGAGAAACAATGAGCAGTTCTTC
TRBV20-1	TRBJ2-7	-	many	CSARLSREERYEQYF	TGCAGTGCTAGGCTCTCCAGGGAGGAACGTTACGAGCAGTACTTC
TRBV10-2	TRBJ2-1	-	many	CASLGQGGPEPYNEQFF	TGCGCCAGCCTCGGACAGGGAGGGCCAGAACCCTACAATGAGCAGTTCTTC
TRBV19	TRBJ1-2	TRBD1	many	CASSPGQGWNYGYTF	TGTGCCAGTAGTCCGGGACAGGGATGGAACTATGGCTACACCTTC
TRBV7-2	TRBJ1-1	-	many	CASSLAENTEAFF	TGTGCCAGCAGCTTAGCGGAGAACACTGAAGCTTTCTTT
TRBV20-1	TRBJ2-1	TRBD2	many	CSAPQTSGRYNEQFF	TGCAGTGCCCCCCAGACTAGCGGGAGATACAATGAGCAGTTCTTC
TRBV3-1	TRBJ2-5	-	many	CASSQISETQYF	TGTGCCAGCAGCCAGATCTCTGAGACCCAGTACTTC